This T cell receptor (beta chain) is from a study of regulatory T cells in long-lasting Graves disease. Time point specified: newly diagnosed GD, antithyroid drugs for less than 3 months. With RNA extracted from PBMCs as input, the TCR library was made. Arm-PCR with iRepertoire HTBI primers amplified the CDR3 regions for these TCR beta libraries. Each CDR3 protein gets one entry after TCRdb re-called the multiplex PCR reads with MiXCR. The repertoire holds about 440,000 distinct CDR3 sequences, with about a sixth as singletons. This clonotype was detected only a few times. The CDR3 has 12 residues. Trimming shortened V by 6 bases and J by 5 bases, and 11 bases separated the two germline ends. Germline V gene lookup returns CDR1 ENHRY and CDR2 SYGVKD. This same sample was also taken into another study, of T cells in Graves' hyperthyroidism and ophthalmopathy. That study adds: Hyperthyroidism, newly diagnosed and lasting under 2 months, affected patients aged 18 to 65. Most thyroid clonotypes expanded above 0.001 appeared in blood too.

Here the sequenced sample was peripheral blood mononuclear cells (PBMCs), taken at new diagnosis, from a patient treated with antithyroid drugs. The V call is TRBV10-3, the J call TRBJ2-7; the D gene is possibly TRBD2 (6 bases). The receptor was derived from a woman aged 18 to 35 with Graves disease. In DNA, the CDR3 is TGTGCCATCAGACGGGAGTTAAACGAGCAGTACTTC. The encoded protein is CAIRRELNEQYF.